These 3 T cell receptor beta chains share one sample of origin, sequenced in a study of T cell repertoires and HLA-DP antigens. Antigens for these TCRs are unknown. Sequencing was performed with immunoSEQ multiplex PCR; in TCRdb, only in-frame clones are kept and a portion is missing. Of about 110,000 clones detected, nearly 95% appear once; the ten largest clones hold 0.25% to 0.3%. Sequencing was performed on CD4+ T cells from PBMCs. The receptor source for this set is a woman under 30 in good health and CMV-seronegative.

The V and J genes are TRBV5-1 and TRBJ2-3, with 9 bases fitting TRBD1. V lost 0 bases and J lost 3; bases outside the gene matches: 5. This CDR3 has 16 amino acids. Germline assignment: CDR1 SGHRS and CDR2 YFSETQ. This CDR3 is CASSLAGTGRTDTQYF. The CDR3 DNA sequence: TGCGCCAGCAGCTTGGCCGGGACAGGGCGGACAGATACGCAGTATTTT.

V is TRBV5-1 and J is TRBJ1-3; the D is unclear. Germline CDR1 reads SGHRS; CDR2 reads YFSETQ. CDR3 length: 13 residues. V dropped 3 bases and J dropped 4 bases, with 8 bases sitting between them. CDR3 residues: CASSSLTGNTIYF. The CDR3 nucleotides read TGCGCCAGCAGCTCCCTGACGGGAAACACCATATATTTT.

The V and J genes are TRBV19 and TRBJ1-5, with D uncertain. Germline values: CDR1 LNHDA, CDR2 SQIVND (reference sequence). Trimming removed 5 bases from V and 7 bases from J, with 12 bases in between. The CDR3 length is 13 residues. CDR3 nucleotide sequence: TGTGCCAGTAGTTTGGGGTTCGGCCAGCCCCAGCATTTT. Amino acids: CASSLGFGQPQHF.